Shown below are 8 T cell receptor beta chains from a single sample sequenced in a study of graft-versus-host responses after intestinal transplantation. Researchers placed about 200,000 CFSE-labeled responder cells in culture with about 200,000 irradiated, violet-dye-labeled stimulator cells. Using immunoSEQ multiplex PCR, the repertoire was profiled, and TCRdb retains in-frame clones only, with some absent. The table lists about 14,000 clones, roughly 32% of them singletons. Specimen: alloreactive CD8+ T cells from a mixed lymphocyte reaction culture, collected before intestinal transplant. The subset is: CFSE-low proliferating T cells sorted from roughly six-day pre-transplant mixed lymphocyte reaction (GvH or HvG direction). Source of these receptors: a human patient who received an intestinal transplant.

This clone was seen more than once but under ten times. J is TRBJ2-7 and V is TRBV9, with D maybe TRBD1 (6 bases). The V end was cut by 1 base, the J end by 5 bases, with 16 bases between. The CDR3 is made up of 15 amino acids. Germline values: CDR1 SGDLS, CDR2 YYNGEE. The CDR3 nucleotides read TGTGCCAGCAGCGTACCTGTCCACAGGGACCACGAGCAGTACTTC. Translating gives CASSVPVHRDHEQYF.

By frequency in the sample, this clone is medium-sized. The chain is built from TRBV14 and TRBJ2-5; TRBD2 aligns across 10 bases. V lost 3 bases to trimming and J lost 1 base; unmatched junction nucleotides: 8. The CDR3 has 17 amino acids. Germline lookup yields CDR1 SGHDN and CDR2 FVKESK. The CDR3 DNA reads TGTGCCAGCAGCCATGGTCTAGCGGGGGCCTTCCAAGAGACCCAGTACTTC. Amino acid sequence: CASSHGLAGAFQETQYF.

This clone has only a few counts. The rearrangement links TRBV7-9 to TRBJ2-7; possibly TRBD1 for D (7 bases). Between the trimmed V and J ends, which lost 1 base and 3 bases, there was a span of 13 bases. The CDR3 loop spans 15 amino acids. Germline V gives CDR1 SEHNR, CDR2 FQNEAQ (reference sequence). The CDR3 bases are TGTGCCAGCAGCTTAGACCAGGGGGGAATCTACGAGCAGTACTTC. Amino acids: CASSLDQGGIYEQYF.

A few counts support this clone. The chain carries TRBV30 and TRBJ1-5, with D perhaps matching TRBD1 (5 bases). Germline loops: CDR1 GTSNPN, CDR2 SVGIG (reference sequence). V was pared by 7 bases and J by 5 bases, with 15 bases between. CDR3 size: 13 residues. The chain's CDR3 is CAFTPTVDQPQHF. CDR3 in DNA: TGTGCCTTTACGCCGACAGTAGATCAGCCCCAGCATTTT.

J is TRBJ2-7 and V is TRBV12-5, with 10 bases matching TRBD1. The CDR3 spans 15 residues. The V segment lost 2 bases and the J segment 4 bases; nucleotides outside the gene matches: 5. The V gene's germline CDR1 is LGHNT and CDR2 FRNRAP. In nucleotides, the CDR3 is TGTGCTAGTGGTTTGAGGGACAGGGGACCATACGAGCAGTACTTC. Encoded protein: CASGLRDRGPYEQYF.

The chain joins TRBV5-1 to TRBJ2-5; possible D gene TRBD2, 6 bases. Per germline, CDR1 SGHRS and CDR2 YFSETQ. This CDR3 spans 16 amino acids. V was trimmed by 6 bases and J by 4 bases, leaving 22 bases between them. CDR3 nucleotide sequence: TGCGCCAGCACTGGCGGGGCAGAGCCCCTAACAGAGACCCAGTACTTC. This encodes CASTGGAEPLTETQYF.

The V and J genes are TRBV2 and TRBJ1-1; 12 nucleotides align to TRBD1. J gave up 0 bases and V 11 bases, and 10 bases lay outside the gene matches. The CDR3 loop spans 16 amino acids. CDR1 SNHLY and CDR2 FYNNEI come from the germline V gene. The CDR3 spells CAWDRGPHTMNTEAFF. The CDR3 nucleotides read TGTGCCTGGGACAGGGGGCCCCATACCATGAACACTGAAGCTTTCTTT.

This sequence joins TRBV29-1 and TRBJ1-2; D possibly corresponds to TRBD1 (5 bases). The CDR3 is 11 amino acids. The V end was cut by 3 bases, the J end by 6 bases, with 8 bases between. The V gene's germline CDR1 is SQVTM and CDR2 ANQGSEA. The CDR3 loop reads CSVDLGDGYTF. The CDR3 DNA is TGCAGCGTTGATCTAGGGGATGGCTACACCTTC. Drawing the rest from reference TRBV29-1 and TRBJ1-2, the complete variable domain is SAVISQKPSRDICQRGTSLTIQCQVDSQVTMMFWYRQQPGQSLTLIATANQGSEATYESGFVIDKFPISRPNLTFSTLTVSNMSPEDSSIYLCSVDLGDGYTFGSGTRLTVV.